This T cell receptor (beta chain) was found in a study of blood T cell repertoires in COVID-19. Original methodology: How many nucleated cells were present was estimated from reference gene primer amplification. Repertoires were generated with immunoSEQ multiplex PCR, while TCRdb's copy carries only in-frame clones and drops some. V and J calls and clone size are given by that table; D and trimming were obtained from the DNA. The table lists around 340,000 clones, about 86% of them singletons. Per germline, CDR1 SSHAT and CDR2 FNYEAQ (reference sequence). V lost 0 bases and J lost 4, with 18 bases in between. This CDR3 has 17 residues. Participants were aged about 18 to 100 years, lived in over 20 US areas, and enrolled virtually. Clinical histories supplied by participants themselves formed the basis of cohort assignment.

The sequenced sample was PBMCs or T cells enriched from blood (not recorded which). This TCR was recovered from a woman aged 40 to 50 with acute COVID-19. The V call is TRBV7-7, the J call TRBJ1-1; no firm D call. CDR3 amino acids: CASSLAQRARPPTEAFF. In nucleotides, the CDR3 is TGTGCCAGCAGCTTAGCGCAGAGGGCCCGACCCCCCACTGAAGCTTTCTTT.